A single sample gave rise to the 10 T cell receptor beta chains below, sequenced in a study of blood T cell repertoires in COVID-19. Clones were sequenced by immunoSEQ multiplex PCR, and TCRdb holds only the in-frame ones, with some missing. The data contain 55,000 to 70,000 clones, 80% to 85% of them singletons. Input material: peripheral blood. Source of these receptors: a woman older than 75 with acute or convalescent COVID-19.

The chain uses TRBV6-1 and TRBJ1-5; 9 bases agree with TRBD1. CDR1 is MNHNS and CDR2 is SASEGT in the germline V gene. CDR3 length equals 14 residues. Unmatched junction bases numbered 2, after V lost 3 bases and J lost 5 bases. The DNA for the CDR3 is TGTGCCAGCAGTGACGGACAGGGGCATCAGCCCCAGCATTTT. It specifies CASSDGQGHQPQHF.

V and J are TRBV28 and TRBJ1-5; D remains unclear. CDR3 length: 12 amino acids. Germline values: CDR1 MDHEN, CDR2 SYDVKM. The V end was cut by 3 bases, the J end by 5 bases, with 5 bases between. As DNA, the CDR3 is TGTGCCAGCAGTTTTCCTGATCAGCCCCAGCATTTT. Amino acids: CASSFPDQPQHF.

This clone occurred once. The V gene is TRBV15, the J gene TRBJ2-3; TRBD2 matches at 7 bases. CDR3 length: 13 residues. The J segment lost 4 bases and the V segment lost 8 bases, leaving 6 bases of the junction unmatched. CDR1 LNHNV and CDR2 YYDKDF come from the germline V gene (reference sequence). CDR3 bases: TGTGCCACCTCGGCGGGGGACTCAGATACGCAGTATTTT. As protein: CATSAGDSDTQYF.

The chain has TRBV7-8 and TRBJ2-3; D uncertain. The CDR3 runs 11 residues. Trimming took 5 bases from V and 5 from J, leaving 5 bases between them. Per germline, CDR1 SGHVS and CDR2 FQNEAQ. CDR3 coding DNA: TGTGCCAGCAGCCCCCTAGATACGCAGTATTTT. Translating gives CASSPLDTQYF.

V gene TRBV5-1 combines with J gene TRBJ2-3; 12 bases map to TRBD1. V shed 6 bases, J shed 6 bases, and the junction held 17 bases outside the gene matches. The CDR3 is 18 amino acids. Germline V gives CDR1 SGHRS, CDR2 YFSETQ. The CDR3 sequence is CASTENTPGQGASDTQYF. CDR3 DNA: TGCGCCAGCACCGAAAACACGCCGGGACAGGGGGCGTCTGATACGCAGTATTTT.

V is TRBV28 and J is TRBJ1-4; D possibly corresponds to TRBD1 (5 bases). Trimming removed 4 bases at V and 4 bases at J, with 16 bases between. Germline V gives CDR1 MDHEN, CDR2 SYDVKM. This CDR3 has 16 amino acids. CDR3 sequence: CASSSHGGVNNEKLFF. The CDR3 DNA reads as TGTGCCAGCAGTTCCCATGGGGGGGTAAATAATGAAAAACTGTTTTTT.

The chain carries TRBV3-1 (or the pseudogene TRBV3-2) and TRBJ1-5; D remains ambiguous. V was clipped by 4 bases and J by 5 bases, with 9 bases between them. Looked up from germline, CDR1 is LGHDT and CDR2 is YNNKEL (reference sequence). This CDR3 has 13 amino acids. As DNA, the CDR3 is TGTGCCAGCAGCCCCTCAACTTATCAGCCCCAGCATTTT. Amino acids: CASSPSTYQPQHF.

The chain has TRBV5-8 and TRBJ1-1; no clear D. V was trimmed by 0 bases and J by 2 bases, leaving 5 bases between them. The CDR3 runs to 13 residues. Germline V gives CDR1 SGHTS, CDR2 YDEGEE. The CDR3 bases are TGTGCCAGCAGCTTGGACAGAAACACTGAAGCTTTCTTT. It yields the protein CASSLDRNTEAFF. Based on the CDR3 plus reference TRBV5-8 and TRBJ1-1, the full variable domain is EAGVTQSPTHLIKTRGQQATLRCSPISGHTSVYWYQQALGLGLQFLLWYDEGEERNRGNFPPRFSGRQFPNYSSELNVNALELEDSALYLCASSLDRNTEAFFGQGTRLTVV.

This chain joins TRBV4-2 and TRBJ2-5; TRBD2 matches 10 bases. V lost 0 bases and J lost 4; bases outside the gene matches: 11. From germline, CDR1 is LGHNA and CDR2 YNFKEQ. The CDR3 has 18 residues. The CDR3 loop is CASSQEVAGGGGGETQYF. The CDR3 coding sequence is TGTGCCAGCAGCCAAGAGGTAGCGGGGGGCGGGGGTGGAGAGACCCAGTACTTC.

The chain couples TRBV5-1 to TRBJ1-4, with D maybe TRBD1 (5 bases). The CDR3 contains 15 residues. Trimming shortened V by 4 bases and J by 3 bases, and 13 bases separated the two germline ends. Germline assignment: CDR1 SGHRS and CDR2 YFSETQ. In DNA form, the CDR3 reads TGCGCCAGCAGCGCAAGCGGGGGTCCTAATGAAAAACTGTTTTTT. It codes for CASSASGGPNEKLFF.